The next 10 T cell receptor beta chains were all read from a single sample in a study of cytotoxic CD8 clonotypes in ibrutinib-treated CLL. TCRdb's copy holds only in-frame clones and misses some; the assay was immunoSEQ multiplex PCR. The profile shows some 300,000 clones, roughly 79% of them singletons. The input for sequencing was PBMCs, taken before ibrutinib treatment. Receptors originate from a human donor with chronic lymphocytic leukemia.

CDR3 residues: CASSELQGGQETQYF. For the CDR3, the DNA is TGCGCCAGCAGTGAGCTCCAGGGAGGGCAAGAGACCCAGTACTTC. J is TRBJ2-5 and V is TRBV10-2; 7 nucleotides match TRBD2. Germline CDR1 reads WSHSY; CDR2 reads SAAADI. Losses at the gene ends were 2 bases for V and 2 bases for J; bases not matched to a gene: 5. This CDR3 contains 15 residues.

The chain has TRBV28 and TRBJ1-4; the D gene is possibly TRBD1 (5 bases). Trimming removed 4 bases from V and 6 bases from J, with 15 bases in between. CDR1 is MDHEN and CDR2 is SYDVKM in the germline V gene. CDR3 length equals 15 residues. CDR3 bases: TGTGCCAGCAGTTCACGTTATGGGGGTGATGAAAAACTGTTTTTT. Protein sequence: CASSSRYGGDEKLFF.

This chain connects TRBV6-6 to TRBJ1-2; 8 bases fit TRBD1. This CDR3 region has 14 residues. Germline trimming cut 8 bases from V and 6 bases from J; bases unmatched to any gene: 11. CDR1 and CDR2 from the germline V gene are MNHNY and SVGAGI (reference sequence). The CDR3 coding sequence is TGTGCCAGCCGCTACGAGGACAGGGTTGATGGCTACACCTTC. Its protein is CASRYEDRVDGYTF.

The chain combines TRBV5-6 with TRBJ2-7, with D possibly TRBD2 on 6 matching bases. V was cut by 0 bases and J by 5 bases, with 18 bases left in between. The CDR3 extends over 16 amino acids. CDR1 and CDR2 (germline): SGHDT, YYEEEE. The CDR3 nucleotides are TGTGCCAGCAGCTTGGATTTGAGGGCGGCGGGGAACGAGCAGTACTTC. Translating gives CASSLDLRAAGNEQYF.

V usage is TRBV30 and J usage is TRBJ2-5, with D possibly matching TRBD1 (5 bases). CDR3 length: 14 amino acids. Trimming stripped 3 bases from V and 0 bases from J, with 11 bases between. Germline CDR1 is GTSNPN and CDR2 is SVGIG (reference sequence). The CDR3 here is CAWSRTGNQETQYF. The CDR3 DNA reads as TGTGCCTGGAGCCGTACAGGAAACCAAGAGACCCAGTACTTC.

This clone was found a few times. CDR3 coding DNA: TGTGCCAGTAGTATCAGACAGGGGAGCTATGAGCAGTTCTTC. It yields the protein CASSIRQGSYEQFF. The genes are TRBV19 and TRBJ2-1; 8 bases agree with TRBD1. Looked up from germline, CDR1 is LNHDA and CDR2 is SQIVND (reference sequence). V shed 3 bases and J 8 bases; nucleotides not matched to a gene: 6. This CDR3 comprises 14 residues.

The chain carries TRBV7-9 and TRBJ2-1; TRBD2 matches 12 bases. The V gene end was trimmed by 1 base and the J gene end by 14 bases; junction bases not matched to a gene: 0. The CDR3 has 12 residues. The germline gives CDR1 SEHNR, CDR2 FQNEAQ (reference sequence). The DNA of the CDR3 is TGTGCCAGCAGCTTAGGACTAGCGGGGGAGTTCTTC. Its protein product is CASSLGLAGEFF. Drawing the rest from reference TRBV7-9 and TRBJ2-1, the complete variable domain is DTGVSQNPRHKITKRGQNVTFRCDPISEHNRLYWYRQTLGQGPEFLTYFQNEAQLEKSRLLSDRFSAERPKGSFSTLEIQRTEQGDSAMYLCASSLGLAGEFFGPGTRLTVL.

The chain recombines TRBV19 with TRBJ1-1, with 7 bases lining up with TRBD1. Losses at the gene ends were 3 bases for V and 5 bases for J; bases not matched to a gene: 15. The CDR3 sequence is 17 residues long. CDR1 and CDR2 (germline): LNHDA, SQIVND (reference sequence). CDR3 bases: TGTGCCAGTAGTATCAATCGGGGGACAGCCGGTGGGACTGAAGCTTTCTTT. Encoded protein: CASSINRGTAGGTEAFF.

This clone appeared once. The gene calls are TRBV27 and TRBJ2-7, with a tentative D call TRBD1 (6 bases). Between the trimmed V and J ends, which lost 6 bases and 2 bases, there was a span of 14 bases. Germline loops: CDR1 MNHEY, CDR2 SMNVEV (reference sequence). This CDR3 comprises 14 residues. The CDR3 here is CASSRQAYAYEQYF. DNA for the CDR3: TGTGCCAGCAGCCGACAGGCCTATGCCTACGAGCAGTACTTC.

The table lists this clone with a count of one. A much larger clone differs by one base, so this may be a read error. This sample includes further DNA sequences coding for the same CDR3. The V call is TRBV4-3, the J call TRBJ2-7, with 14 bases matching TRBD2. V lost 3 bases and J lost 2; bases outside the gene matches: 0. Germline values: CDR1 LGHNA, CDR2 YSLEER. CDR3 length: 15 amino acids. Here the CDR3 DNA reads TGCGCCAGCAGCCAGGGACTAGCGGGAGCCTACGAGCAGTACTTC. Protein product: CASSQGLAGAYEQYF.